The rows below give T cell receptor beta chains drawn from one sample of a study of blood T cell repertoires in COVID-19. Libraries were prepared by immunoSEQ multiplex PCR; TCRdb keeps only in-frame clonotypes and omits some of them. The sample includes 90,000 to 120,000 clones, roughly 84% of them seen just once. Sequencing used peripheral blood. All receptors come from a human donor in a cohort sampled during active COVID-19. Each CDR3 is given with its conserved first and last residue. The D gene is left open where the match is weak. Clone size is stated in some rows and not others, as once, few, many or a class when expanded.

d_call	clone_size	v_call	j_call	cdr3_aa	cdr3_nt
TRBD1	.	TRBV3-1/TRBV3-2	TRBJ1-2	CASSALDRGRNYGYTF	TGTGCCAGCAGCGCCCTAGACAGGGGGCGGAATTATGGCTACACCTTC
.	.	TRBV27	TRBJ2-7	CASSLSRGDEQYF	TGTGCCAGCAGTTTAAGTAGGGGCGACGAGCAGTACTTC
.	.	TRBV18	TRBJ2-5	CASSPNQGLETQYF	TGTGCCAGCTCACCCAATCAAGGACTAGAGACCCAGTACTTC
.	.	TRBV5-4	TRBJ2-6	CASSLGQTLPAGANVLTF	TGTGCCAGCAGCTTGGGACAGACGTTGCCAGCTGGGGCCAACGTCCTGACTTTC
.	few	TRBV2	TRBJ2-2	CASKEGASTGELFF	TGTGCCAGCAAGGAGGGGGCGAGTACCGGGGAGCTGTTTTTT
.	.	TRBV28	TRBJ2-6	CASSLSQAGANVLTF	TGTGCCAGCAGTTTATCACAGGCTGGGGCCAACGTCCTGACTTTC
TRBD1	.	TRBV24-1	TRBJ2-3	CATSDPGQGVDTQYF	TGTGCCACCAGTGATCCCGGACAGGGGGTAGATACGCAGTATTTT
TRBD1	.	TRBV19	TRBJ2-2	CASRASGQLTGELFF	TGTGCCAGTAGGGCCTCGGGACAGCTCACCGGGGAGCTGTTTTTT
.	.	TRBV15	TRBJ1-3	CATSRHISGNTIYF	TGTGCCACCAGCCGACACATCTCTGGAAACACCATATATTTT
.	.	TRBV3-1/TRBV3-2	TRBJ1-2	CASSPLVAGNYGYTF	TGTGCCAGCAGCCCCCTTGTAGCGGGGAACTATGGCTACACCTTC
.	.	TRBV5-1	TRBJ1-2	CASTAGGGYTF	TGCGCCAGCACCGCCGGCGGGGGCTACACCTTC
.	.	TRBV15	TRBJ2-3	CATSRDKSGPYGSTDTQYF	TGTGCCACCAGCAGAGATAAAAGCGGGCCTTACGGAAGCACAGATACGCAGTATTTT
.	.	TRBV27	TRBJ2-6	CASSLFSPGDSGANVLTF	TGTGCCAGCAGTTTATTTTCCCCGGGGGACTCTGGGGCCAACGTCCTGACTTTC
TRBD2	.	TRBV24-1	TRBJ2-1	CATSFGGSGQFF	TGTGCCACCAGTTTTGGCGGGAGCGGGCAGTTCTTC
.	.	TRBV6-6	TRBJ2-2	CASLSGSPPNTGELFF	TGTGCCAGCCTCTCGGGGAGTCCCCCGAACACCGGGGAGCTGTTTTTT
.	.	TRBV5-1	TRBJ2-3	CASSLAPRNTDTQYF	TGCGCCAGCAGCTTGGCCCCGAGGAACACAGATACGCAGTATTTT
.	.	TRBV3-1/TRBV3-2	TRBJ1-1	CASSRTGTNTEAFF	TGTGCCAGCAGCCGAACAGGTACGAACACTGAAGCTTTCTTT
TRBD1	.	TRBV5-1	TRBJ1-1	CASSWRQGTEAFF	TGCGCCAGCAGCTGGAGACAGGGCACTGAAGCTTTCTTT
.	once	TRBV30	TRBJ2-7	CAWSEGPGEQYF	TGTGCCTGGAGTGAAGGCCCAGGGGAGCAGTACTTC
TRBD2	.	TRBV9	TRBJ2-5	CASSALAGGGETQYF	TGTGCCAGCAGCGCGTTAGCGGGAGGGGGCGAGACCCAGTACTTC
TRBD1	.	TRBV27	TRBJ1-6	CASSPYLRQGGSPLHF	TGTGCCAGCAGTCCTTACTTGAGACAGGGAGGTTCACCCCTCCACTTT
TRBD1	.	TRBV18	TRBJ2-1	CASSSDRALLEQFF	TGTGCCAGCTCATCCGACAGGGCACTTCTTGAGCAGTTCTTC
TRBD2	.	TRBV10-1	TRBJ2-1	CASRASGKVDEQFF	TGCGCCAGCAGAGCTAGCGGGAAGGTCGATGAGCAGTTCTTC
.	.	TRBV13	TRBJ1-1	CASSDLRGGNTEAFF	TGTGCCAGCAGCGACCTTAGGGGGGGGAACACTGAAGCTTTCTTT
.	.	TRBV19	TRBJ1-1	CASSTPGGPNTEAFF	TGTGCCAGTAGTACCCCCGGGGGGCCGAACACTGAAGCTTTCTTT
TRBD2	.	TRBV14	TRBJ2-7	CASSQELAGVSEQYF	TGTGCCAGCAGCCAAGAACTAGCGGGAGTGAGCGAGCAGTACTTC
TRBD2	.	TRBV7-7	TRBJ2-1	CASSLEVAGSSYNEQFF	TGTGCTAGCAGCTTAGAGGTAGCGGGTAGCTCCTACAATGAGCAGTTCTTC
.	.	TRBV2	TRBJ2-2	CASSDSSNTGELFF	TGTGCCAGCAGTGATTCCAGTAACACCGGGGAGCTGTTTTTT
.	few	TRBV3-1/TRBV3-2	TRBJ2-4	CASSQRTENIQYF	TGTGCCAGCAGCCAAAGGACTGAAAACATTCAGTACTTC
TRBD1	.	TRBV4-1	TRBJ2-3	CASSRGATQGAKTDTQYF	TGCGCCAGCAGCAGAGGGGCGACACAGGGGGCAAAGACAGATACGCAGTATTTT
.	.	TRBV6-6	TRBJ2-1	CASSYGAWGNNEQFF	TGTGCCAGCAGTTACGGGGCGTGGGGTAACAATGAGCAGTTCTTC
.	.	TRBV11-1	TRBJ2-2	CASSQGRAGELFF	TGTGCCAGCAGCCAGGGCCGCGCCGGGGAGCTGTTTTTT
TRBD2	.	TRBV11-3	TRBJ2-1	CASSLAPGSGGGYNEQFF	TGTGCCAGCAGCTTAGCCCCCGGGAGCGGGGGGGGTTACAATGAGCAGTTCTTC
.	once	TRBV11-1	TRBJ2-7	CASSPDRDEQYF	TGTGCCAGCAGCCCGGACAGAGACGAGCAGTACTTC
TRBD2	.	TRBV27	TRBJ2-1	CASSPRASGREGEQFF	TGTGCCAGCAGTCCCCGGGCTAGCGGGAGGGAAGGTGAGCAGTTCTTC
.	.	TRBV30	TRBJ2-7	CACLGSGPYEQYF	TGTGCCTGCCTCGGGAGCGGACCGTACGAGCAGTACTTC
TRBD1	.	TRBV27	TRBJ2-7	CASRGTDSYEQYF	TGTGCCAGCAGGGGGACAGACAGCTACGAGCAGTACTTC
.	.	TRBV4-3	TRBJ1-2	CASSQGMVGEGYTF	TGCGCCAGCAGCCAAGGGATGGTAGGGGAAGGCTACACCTTC
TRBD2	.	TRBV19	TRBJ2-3	CASSLQTSGRAFGSTQYF	TGTGCCAGTAGCCTACAGACTAGCGGGAGGGCCTTCGGAAGTACGCAGTATTTT
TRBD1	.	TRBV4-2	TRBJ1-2	CASSQADRELGGYTF	TGTGCCAGCAGCCAAGCGGACAGGGAGCTAGGAGGCTACACCTTC
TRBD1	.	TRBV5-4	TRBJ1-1	CASSPRLGQPISTEAFF	TGTGCCAGCAGTCCACGATTGGGACAGCCTATTAGCACTGAAGCTTTCTTT
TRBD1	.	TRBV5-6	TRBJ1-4	CASSLDRGLLANEKLFF	TGTGCCAGCAGCTTGGACAGGGGGCTTCTGGCTAATGAAAAACTGTTTTTT
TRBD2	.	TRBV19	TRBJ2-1	CASRSSGRDEQFF	TGTGCCAGTAGGTCTAGCGGGAGGGATGAGCAGTTCTTC
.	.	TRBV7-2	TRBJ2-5	CASSPTIFGETQYF	TGTGCCAGCAGCCCGACCATTTTCGGGGAGACCCAGTACTTC
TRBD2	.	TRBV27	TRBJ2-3	CASNRAGSTDTQYF	TGTGCCAGCAACCGAGCGGGGAGCACAGATACGCAGTATTTT
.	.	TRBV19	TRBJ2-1	CASSIGRASSYNEQFF	TGTGCCAGTAGTATCGGCAGGGCCAGCTCCTACAATGAGCAGTTCTTC
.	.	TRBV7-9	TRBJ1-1	CASSSPPGVNTEAFF	TGTGCCAGCAGCTCCCCCCCAGGGGTGAACACTGAAGCTTTCTTT
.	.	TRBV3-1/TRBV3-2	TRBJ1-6	CASSQGQAGTFSSYNSPLHF	TGTGCCAGCAGCCAAGGGCAGGCCGGGACATTTAGCTCCTATAATTCACCCCTCCACTTT
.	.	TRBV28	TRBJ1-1	CASSFWAVTEAFF	TGTGCCAGCAGTTTCTGGGCAGTCACTGAAGCTTTCTTT
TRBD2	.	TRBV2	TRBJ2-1	CASGGGIAGGNEQFF	TGTGCCAGCGGGGGCGGAATAGCGGGAGGGAATGAGCAGTTCTTC
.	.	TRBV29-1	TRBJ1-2	CSVSSQGASYGYTF	TGCAGCGTTAGTTCACAGGGAGCCTCCTATGGCTACACCTTC
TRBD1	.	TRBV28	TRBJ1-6	CASSSPRGQGARDNSPLHF	TGTGCCAGCAGTTCACCCCGTGGACAGGGGGCAAGAGATAATTCACCCCTCCACTTT
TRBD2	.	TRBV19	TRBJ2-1	CASRRTSADNEQFF	TGTGCCAGTAGGCGGACTAGCGCGGACAATGAGCAGTTCTTC
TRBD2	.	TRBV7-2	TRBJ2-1	CASSLTGGTIYNEQFF	TGTGCCAGCAGCTTAACGGGGGGTACAATCTACAATGAGCAGTTCTTC
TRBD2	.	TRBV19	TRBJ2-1	CASRVTSGTYNEQFF	TGTGCCAGTAGGGTTACTAGCGGGACTTACAATGAGCAGTTCTTC
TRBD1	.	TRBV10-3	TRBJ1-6	CAISPRTGGNSPLHF	TGTGCCATCAGCCCCCGGACAGGGGGTAATTCACCCCTCCACTTT
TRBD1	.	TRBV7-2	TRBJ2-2	CASSLMDRVRTGELFF	TGTGCCAGCAGCTTAATGGACAGGGTGCGCACCGGGGAGCTGTTTTTT
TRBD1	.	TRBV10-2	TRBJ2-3	CASSGLGTGKGTDTQYF	TGCGCCAGCAGTGGACTCGGGACAGGGAAGGGAACAGATACGCAGTATTTT
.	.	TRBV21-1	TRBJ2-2	CASSARVPGSSTGELFF	TGTGCCAGCAGCGCCCGAGTCCCGGGAAGTAGCACCGGGGAGCTGTTTTTT